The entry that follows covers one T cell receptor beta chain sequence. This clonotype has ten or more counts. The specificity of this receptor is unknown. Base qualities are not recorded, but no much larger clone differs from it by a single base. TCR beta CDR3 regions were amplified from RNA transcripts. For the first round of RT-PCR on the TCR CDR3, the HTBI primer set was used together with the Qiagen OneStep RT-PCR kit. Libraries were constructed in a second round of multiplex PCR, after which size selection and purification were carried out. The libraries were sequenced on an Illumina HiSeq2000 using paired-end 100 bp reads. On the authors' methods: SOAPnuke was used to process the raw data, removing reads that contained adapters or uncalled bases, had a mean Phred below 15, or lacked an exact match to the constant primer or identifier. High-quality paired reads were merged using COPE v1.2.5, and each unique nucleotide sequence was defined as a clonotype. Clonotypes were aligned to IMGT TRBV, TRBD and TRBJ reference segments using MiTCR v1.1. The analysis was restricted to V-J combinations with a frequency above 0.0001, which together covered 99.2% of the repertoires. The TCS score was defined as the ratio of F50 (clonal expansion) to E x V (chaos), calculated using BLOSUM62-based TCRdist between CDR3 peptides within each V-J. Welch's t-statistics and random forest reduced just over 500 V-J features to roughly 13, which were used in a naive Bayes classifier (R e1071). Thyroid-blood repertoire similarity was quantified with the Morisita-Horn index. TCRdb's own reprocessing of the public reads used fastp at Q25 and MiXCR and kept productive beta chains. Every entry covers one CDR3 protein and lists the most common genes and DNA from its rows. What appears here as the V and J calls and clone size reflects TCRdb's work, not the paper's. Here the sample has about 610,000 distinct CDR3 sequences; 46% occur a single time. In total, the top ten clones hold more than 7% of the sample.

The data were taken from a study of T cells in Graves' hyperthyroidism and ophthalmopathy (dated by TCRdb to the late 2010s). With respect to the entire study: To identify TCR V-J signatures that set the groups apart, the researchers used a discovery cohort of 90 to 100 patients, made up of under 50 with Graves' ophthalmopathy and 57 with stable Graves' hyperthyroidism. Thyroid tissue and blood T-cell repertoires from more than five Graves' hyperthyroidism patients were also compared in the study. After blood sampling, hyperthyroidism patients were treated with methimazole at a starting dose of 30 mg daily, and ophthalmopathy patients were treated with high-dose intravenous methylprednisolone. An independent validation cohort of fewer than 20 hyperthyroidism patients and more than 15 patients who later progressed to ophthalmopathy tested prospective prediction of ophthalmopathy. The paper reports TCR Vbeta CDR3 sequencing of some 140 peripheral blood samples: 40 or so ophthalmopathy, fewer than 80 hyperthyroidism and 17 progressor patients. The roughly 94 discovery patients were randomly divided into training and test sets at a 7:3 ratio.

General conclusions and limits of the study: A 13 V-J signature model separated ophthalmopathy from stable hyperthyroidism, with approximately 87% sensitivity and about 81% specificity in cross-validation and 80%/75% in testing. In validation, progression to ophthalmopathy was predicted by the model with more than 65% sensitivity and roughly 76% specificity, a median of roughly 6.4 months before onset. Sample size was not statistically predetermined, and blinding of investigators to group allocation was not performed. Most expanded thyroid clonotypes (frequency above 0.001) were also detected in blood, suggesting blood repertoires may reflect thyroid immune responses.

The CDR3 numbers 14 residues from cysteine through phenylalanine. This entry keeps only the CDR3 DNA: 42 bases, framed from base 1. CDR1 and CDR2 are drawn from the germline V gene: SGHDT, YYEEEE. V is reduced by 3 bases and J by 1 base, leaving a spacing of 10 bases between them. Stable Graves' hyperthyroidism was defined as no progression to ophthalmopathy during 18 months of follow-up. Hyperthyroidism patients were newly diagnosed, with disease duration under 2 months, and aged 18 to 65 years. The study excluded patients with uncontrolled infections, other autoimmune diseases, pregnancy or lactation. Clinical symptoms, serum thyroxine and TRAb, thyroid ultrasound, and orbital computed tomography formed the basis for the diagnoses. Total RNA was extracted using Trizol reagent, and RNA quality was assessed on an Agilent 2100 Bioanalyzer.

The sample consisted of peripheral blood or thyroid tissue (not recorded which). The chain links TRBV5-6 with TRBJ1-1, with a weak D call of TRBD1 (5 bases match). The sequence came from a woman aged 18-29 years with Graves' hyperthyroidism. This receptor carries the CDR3 CASSSRGWNTEAFF. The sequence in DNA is TGTGCCAGCAGCTCGAGGGGTTGGAACACTGAAGCTTTCTTT.